Listed below are T cell receptor beta chains from one sample, sequenced in a study of post-analysis software for immune sequencing data. Using its own MiXCR run on the PCR reads, TCRdb lists one record per CDR3 protein. The sample holds hundreds of thousands of distinct CDR3 sequences, 30% seen once. Sequencing was carried out using blood. The receptors originated from a girl aged 10 to 17 with multiple sclerosis. CDR3s include the opening cysteine and the closing phenylalanine or tryptophan. The D gene is left open where the match is weak. Part of the rows lack a size; the others show once, few, many or a class for expanded clones.

cdr3_length	clone_size	v_call	j_call	d_call	cdr3_nt	cdr3_aa
13	.	TRBV6-2/TRBV6-3	TRBJ1-5	TRBD1	TGTGCCAGCAGTGACAGGGGTGGGGAGCCCCAGCATTTT	CASSDRGGEPQHF
13	few	TRBV5-1	TRBJ1-2	.	TGCGCCAGCAGCTTGTCCGGTCGGGAGGGCTACACCTTC	CASSLSGREGYTF
13	.	TRBV18	TRBJ1-2	.	TGTGCCAGCTCACCCGGGGAGCGGAGTGGCTACACCTTC	CASSPGERSGYTF
12	.	TRBV24-1	TRBJ2-1	.	TGTGCCACCAGTGATCGGAACAATGAGCAGTTCTTC	CATSDRNNEQFF
13	.	TRBV2	TRBJ2-1	.	TGTGCCAGCAGTGCAGGGAATTACAATGAGCAGTTCTTC	CASSAGNYNEQFF
14	once	TRBV29-1	TRBJ1-1	TRBD1	TGCAGCGCCAAGCGGGGACAGGGGAACACTGAAGCTTTCTTT	CSAKRGQGNTEAFF
13	.	TRBV7-2	TRBJ2-5	TRBD2	TGTGCCAGCAGCCCACAGCGGGAAGCCGCCCAGTACTTC	CASSPQREAAQYF
15	.	TRBV7-9	TRBJ1-1	.	TGTGCCAGCAGCGTAGCGCGGGACCGCAGCACTGAAGCTTTCTTT	CASSVARDRSTEAFF
13	many	TRBV7-2	TRBJ1-5	TRBD1	TGTGCCAGCAGTTCGACAGGGGGTCAGCCCCAGCATTTT	CASSSTGGQPQHF
14	.	TRBV29-1	TRBJ2-1	TRBD2	TGCAGCGTTGGGCCAATGTCTAGCGGGACAAAGCAGTTCTTC	CSVGPMSSGTKQFF
13	many	TRBV6-5	TRBJ2-3	.	TGTGCCAGCGTAAAGCGGAACACAGATACGCAGTATTTT	CASVKRNTDTQYF
15	.	TRBV5-1	TRBJ2-3	.	TGCGCCAGCAGCTTATCCCGGGCACAAGTTGTTACGCAGTATTTT	CASSLSRAQVVTQYF
16	.	TRBV4-3	TRBJ1-5	TRBD1	TGCGCCAGCAGCCAAGTTCTGGGACAGTCCAATCAGCCCCAGCATTTT	CASSQVLGQSNQPQHF
18	.	TRBV5-4	TRBJ2-5	.	TGTGCCAGCAGCGGACCACCGGGACCAGGTGTAGGTCAAGAGACCCAGTACTTC	CASSGPPGPGVGQETQYF
15	few	TRBV20-1	TRBJ2-1	.	TGCAGTGCTAGAGGAAGGGGCTCCCAAAGGGCTGAGCAGTTCTTC	CSARGRGSQRAEQFF
12	many	TRBV20-1	TRBJ2-3	.	TGCAGTGCTACTGGCCTGGCGAATACGCAGTATTTT	CSATGLANTQYF
15	.	TRBV27	TRBJ2-1	TRBD2	TGTGCCAGCAGTTCGACTAGCGGGGATGTCTATGAGCAGTTCTTC	CASSSTSGDVYEQFF
15	few	TRBV5-1	TRBJ1-5	.	TGCGCCAGCAGCTTGGAGGCAGGGGAGAATCAGCCCCAGCATTTT	CASSLEAGENQPQHF
13	few	TRBV9	TRBJ2-1	.	TGTGCCAGCAGCGTCTATCTAGCGAGTGAGCAGTTCTTC	CASSVYLASEQFF
14	.	TRBV4-2	TRBJ2-3	.	TGTGCCAGCAGCCATACGGGAAGTTCAGATACGCAGTATTTT	CASSHTGSSDTQYF
16	.	TRBV7-9	TRBJ2-5	TRBD1	TGTGCCAGCAGCTGGCCCGGGACAGGGGGCCGCGAGACCCAGTACTTC	CASSWPGTGGRETQYF
14	few	TRBV12-3/TRBV12-4	TRBJ2-1	.	TGTGCCAGCAGTTTTTTGCGGGTTGGGAATGAGCAGTTCTTC	CASSFLRVGNEQFF
17	few	TRBV4-1	TRBJ2-7	.	TGCGCCAGCAGCCAAGATAGTCTAGCGCCGAGGGGCAATGAGCAGTACTTC	CASSQDSLAPRGNEQYF
15	.	TRBV10-3	TRBJ1-1	.	TGTGCCATCAGTGAGTCGCTGGGGGCGGGCACTGAAGCTTTCTTT	CAISESLGAGTEAFF
15	few	TRBV20-1	TRBJ2-1	.	TGCAGTGCCCCGAGCGAGGAAATACCCTACAATGAGCAGTTCTTC	CSAPSEEIPYNEQFF
19	few	TRBV6-5	TRBJ2-6	TRBD1	TGTGCCAGCAGTTACCTAAGGGACAGGGGCCCCCCTGGGGCCAACGTCCTGACTTTC	CASSYLRDRGPPGANVLTF